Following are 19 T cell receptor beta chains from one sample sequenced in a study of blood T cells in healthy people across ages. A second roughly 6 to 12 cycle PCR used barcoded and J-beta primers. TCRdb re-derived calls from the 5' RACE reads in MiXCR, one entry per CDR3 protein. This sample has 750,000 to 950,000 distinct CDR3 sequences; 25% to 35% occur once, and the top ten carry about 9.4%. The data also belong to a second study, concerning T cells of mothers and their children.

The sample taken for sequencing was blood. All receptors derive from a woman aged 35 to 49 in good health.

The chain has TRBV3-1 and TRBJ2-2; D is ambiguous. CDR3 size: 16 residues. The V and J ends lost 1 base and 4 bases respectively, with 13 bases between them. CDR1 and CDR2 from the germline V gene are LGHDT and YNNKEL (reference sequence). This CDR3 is CASSQVDGSATGELFF. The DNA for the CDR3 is TGTGCCAGCAGCCAAGTCGATGGTTCGGCCACCGGGGAGCTGTTTTTT.

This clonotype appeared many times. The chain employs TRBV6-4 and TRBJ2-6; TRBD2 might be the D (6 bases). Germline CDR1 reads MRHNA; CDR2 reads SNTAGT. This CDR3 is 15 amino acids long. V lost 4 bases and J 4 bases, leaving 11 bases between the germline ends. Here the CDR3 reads CASSVGGTGANVLTF. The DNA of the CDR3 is TGTGCCAGCAGTGTCGGGGGAACCGGGGCCAACGTCCTGACTTTC.

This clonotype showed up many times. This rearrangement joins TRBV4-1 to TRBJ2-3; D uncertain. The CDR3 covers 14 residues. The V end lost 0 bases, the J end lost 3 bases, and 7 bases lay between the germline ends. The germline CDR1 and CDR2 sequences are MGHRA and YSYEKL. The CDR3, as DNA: TGCGCCAGCAGCCAAGATTGGTTGACAGATACGCAGTATTTT. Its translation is CASSQDWLTDTQYF.

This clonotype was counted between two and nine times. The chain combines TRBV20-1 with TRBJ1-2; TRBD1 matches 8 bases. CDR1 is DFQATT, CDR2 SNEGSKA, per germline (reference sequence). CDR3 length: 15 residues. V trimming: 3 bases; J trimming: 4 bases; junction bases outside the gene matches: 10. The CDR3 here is CSARSIGQGGYGYTF. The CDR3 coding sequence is TGCAGTGCTAGGTCTATTGGACAGGGCGGCTATGGCTACACCTTC.

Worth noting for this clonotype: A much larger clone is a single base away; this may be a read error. CDR3 sequence: CSAGRRSGGAYNEQYF. The CDR3 coding sequence is TGCAGTGCTGGAAGACGCAGCGGGGGGGCCTACAATGAGCAGTACTTC. The rearrangement links TRBV20-1 to TRBJ2-1; 10 bases are shared with TRBD2. The DNA end favors TRBJ2-7, so the J call may be wrong. This CDR3 has 16 amino acids. CDR1 and CDR2 (germline): DFQATT, SNEGSKA (reference sequence).

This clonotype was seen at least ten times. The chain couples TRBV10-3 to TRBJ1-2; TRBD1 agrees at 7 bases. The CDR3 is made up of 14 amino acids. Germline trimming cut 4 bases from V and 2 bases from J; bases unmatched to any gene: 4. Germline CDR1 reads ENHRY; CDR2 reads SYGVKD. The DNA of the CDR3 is TGTGCCATCAGTGTTGACAGGGTGAACTATGGCTACACCTTC. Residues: CAISVDRVNYGYTF.

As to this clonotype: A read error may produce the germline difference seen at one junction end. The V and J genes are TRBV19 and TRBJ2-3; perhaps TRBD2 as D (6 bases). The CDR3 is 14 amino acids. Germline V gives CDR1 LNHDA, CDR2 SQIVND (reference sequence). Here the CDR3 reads CASTKPGEADTQYF. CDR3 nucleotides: TGCGCCAGCACGAAACCCGGGGAGGCAGATACGCAGTATTTT.

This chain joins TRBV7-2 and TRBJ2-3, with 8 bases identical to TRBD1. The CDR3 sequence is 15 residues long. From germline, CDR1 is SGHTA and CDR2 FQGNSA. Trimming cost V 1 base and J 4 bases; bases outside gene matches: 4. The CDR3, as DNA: TGTGCCAGCAGCTTAGATCAGGGGGCAGCAGATACGCAGTATTTT. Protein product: CASSLDQGAADTQYF.

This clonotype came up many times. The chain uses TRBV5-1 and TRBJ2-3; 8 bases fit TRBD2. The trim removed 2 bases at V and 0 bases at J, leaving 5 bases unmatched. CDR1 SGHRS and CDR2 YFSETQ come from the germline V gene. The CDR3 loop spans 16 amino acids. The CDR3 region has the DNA TGCGCCAGCAGCTTCTATAGCGGGGACAGCACAGATACGCAGTATTTT. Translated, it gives CASSFYSGDSTDTQYF.

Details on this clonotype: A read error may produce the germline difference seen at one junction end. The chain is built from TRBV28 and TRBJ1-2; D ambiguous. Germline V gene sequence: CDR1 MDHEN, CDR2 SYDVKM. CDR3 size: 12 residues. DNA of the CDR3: TGTGCCGGCAGTCGCCGTGTAGATGGCTACACCTTC. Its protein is CAGSRRVDGYTF.

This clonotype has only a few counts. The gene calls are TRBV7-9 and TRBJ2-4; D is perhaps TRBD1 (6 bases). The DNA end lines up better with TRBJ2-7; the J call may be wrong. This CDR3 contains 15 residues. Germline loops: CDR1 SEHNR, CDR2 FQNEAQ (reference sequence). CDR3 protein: CASSPTTGDGHEQYF. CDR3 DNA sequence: TGTGCCAGCAGCCCAACGACAGGCGACGGACACGAGCAGTACTTC.

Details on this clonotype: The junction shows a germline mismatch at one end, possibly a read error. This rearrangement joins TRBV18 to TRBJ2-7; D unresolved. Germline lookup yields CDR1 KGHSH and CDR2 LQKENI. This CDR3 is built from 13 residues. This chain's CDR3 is CVSSPGRQTEQYF. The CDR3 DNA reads TGTGTCAGCTCACCAGGTCGGCAAACCGAGCAGTACTTC.

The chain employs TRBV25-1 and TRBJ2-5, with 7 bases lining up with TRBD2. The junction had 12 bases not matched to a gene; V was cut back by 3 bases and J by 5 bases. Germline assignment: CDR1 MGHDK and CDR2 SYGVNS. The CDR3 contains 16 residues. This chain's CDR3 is CASSDMGDYPRETQYF. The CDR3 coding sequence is TGTGCCAGCAGTGACATGGGGGACTACCCCCGGGAGACCCAGTACTTC.

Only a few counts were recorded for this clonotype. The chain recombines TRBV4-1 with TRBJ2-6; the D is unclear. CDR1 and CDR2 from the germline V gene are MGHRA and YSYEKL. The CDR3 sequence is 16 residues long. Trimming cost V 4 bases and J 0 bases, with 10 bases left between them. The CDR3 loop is CASSPSVTSGANVLTF. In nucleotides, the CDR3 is TGCGCCAGCAGCCCGAGTGTCACCTCTGGGGCCAACGTCCTGACTTTC.

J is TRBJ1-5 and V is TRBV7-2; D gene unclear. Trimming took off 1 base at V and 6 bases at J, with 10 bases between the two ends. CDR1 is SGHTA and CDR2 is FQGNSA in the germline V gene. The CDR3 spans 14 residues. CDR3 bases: TGTGCCAGCAGCTTAGGTGGGTTTGGTCAGCCCCAGCATTTT. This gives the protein CASSLGGFGQPQHF.

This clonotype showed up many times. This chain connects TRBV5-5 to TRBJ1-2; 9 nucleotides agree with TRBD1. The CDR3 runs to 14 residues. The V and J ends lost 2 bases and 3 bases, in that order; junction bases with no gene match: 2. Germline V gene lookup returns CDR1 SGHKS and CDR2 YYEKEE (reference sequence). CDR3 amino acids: CASSFTGGDYGYTF. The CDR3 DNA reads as TGTGCCAGCAGCTTTACAGGGGGCGACTATGGCTACACCTTC.

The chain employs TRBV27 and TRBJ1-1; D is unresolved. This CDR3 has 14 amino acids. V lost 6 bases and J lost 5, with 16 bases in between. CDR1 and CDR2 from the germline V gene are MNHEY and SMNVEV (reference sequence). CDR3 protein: CASRSLDLRTEAFF. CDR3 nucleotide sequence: TGTGCCAGCAGGAGTCTGGATTTGAGGACTGAAGCTTTCTTT.

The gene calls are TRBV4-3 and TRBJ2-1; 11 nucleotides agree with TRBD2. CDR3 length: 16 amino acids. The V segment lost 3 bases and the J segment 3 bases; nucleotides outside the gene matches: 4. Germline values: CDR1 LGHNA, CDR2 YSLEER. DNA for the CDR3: TGCGCCAGCAGCCAGCGACTAGCGGGGAACTACAATGAGCAGTTCTTC. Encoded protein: CASSQRLAGNYNEQFF.

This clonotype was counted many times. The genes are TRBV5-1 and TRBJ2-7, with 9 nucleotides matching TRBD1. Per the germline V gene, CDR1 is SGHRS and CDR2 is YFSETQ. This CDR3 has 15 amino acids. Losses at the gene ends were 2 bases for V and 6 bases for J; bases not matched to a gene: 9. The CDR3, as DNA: TGCGCCAGCAGCTTTGATCCGGGACAGGGAACCGAGCAGTACTTC. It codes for CASSFDPGQGTEQYF.